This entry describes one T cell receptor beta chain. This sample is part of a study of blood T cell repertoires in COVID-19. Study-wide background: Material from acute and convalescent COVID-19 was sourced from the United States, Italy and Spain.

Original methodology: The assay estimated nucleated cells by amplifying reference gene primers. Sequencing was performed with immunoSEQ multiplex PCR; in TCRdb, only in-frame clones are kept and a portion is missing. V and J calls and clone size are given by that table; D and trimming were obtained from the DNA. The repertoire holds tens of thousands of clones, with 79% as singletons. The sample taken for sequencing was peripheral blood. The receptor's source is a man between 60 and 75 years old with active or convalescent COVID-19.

CDR3: CASRLTGGGDNEQFF. The CDR3 bases are TGTGCCAGCAGATTAACTGGCGGGGGGGACAATGAGCAGTTCTTC. The rearrangement links TRBV11-1 to TRBJ2-1; TRBD2 agrees at 9 bases. V was pared by 6 bases and J by 5 bases, with 8 bases of the junction left unmatched. CDR3 size: 15 residues. Germline-derived CDR1 and CDR2 are SGHAT and FQDESV (reference sequence).